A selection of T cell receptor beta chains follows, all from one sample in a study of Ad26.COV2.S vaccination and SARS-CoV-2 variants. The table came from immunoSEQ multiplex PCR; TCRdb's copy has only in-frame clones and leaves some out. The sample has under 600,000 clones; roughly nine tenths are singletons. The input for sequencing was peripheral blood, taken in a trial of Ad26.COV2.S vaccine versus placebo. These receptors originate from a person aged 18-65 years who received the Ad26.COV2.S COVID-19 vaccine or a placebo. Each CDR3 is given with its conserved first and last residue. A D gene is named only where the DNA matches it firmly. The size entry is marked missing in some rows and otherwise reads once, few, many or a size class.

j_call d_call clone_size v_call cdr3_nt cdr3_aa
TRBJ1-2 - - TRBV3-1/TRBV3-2 TGTGCCAGCAGCCAAGCAGGGCGGTATGGCTACACCTTC CASSQAGRYGYTF
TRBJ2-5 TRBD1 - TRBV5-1 TGCGCCAGCAGCGAACAGGGGGCCGGGGAGACCCAGTACTTC CASSEQGAGETQYF
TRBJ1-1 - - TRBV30 TGTGCCTGGAGTATTGCGAGGAGGATGAACACTGAAGCTTTCTTT CAWSIARRMNTEAFF
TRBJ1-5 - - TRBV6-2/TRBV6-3 TGTGCCAGCAGTTACTATGTTGGGGGGAATCAGCCCCAGCATTTT CASSYYVGGNQPQHF
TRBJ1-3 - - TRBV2 TGTGCCAGCAGTGGCAGGGGCTCTGGAAACACCATATATTTT CASSGRGSGNTIYF
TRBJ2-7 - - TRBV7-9 TGTGCCAGCAGCGCGCTCCGACTAGATCGAACCTACGAGCAGTACTTC CASSALRLDRTYEQYF
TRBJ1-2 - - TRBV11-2 TGTGCCAGCAGGGGCCCGGGGGGCTTCTATGGCTACACCTTC CASRGPGGFYGYTF
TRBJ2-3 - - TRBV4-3 TGCGCCAGCAGCCAAGAGAGTCCTGGGGCAAGGACAGATACGCAGTATTTT CASSQESPGARTDTQYF
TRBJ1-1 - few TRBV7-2 TGTGCCAGCAGCTTTCCAGGGGTCGAAGCTTTCTTT CASSFPGVEAFF
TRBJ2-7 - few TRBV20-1 TGCAGTGCCCAGAGACAGTACGAGCAGTACTTC CSAQRQYEQYF
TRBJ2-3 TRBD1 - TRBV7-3 TGTGCCAGCAGCTCTATCCCGGGACAGGGGTTCGATACGCAGTATTTT CASSSIPGQGFDTQYF
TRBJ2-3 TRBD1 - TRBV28 TGTGCCATCAAACTAACAGGGGGCGGCACAGATACGCAGTATTTT CAIKLTGGGTDTQYF
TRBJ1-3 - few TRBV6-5 TGTGCCAGCAGTTACCTGCCAGGGGCTGGAAACACCATATATTTT CASSYLPGAGNTIYF
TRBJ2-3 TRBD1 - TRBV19 TGTGCCAGTAGTAAGACAGGGGACGTTTTCTTCGATACGCAGTATTTT CASSKTGDVFFDTQYF
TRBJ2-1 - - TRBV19 TGTGCCAGTAGTATAGATCTATTCAGGGCCCGGGGTGAGCAGTTCTTC CASSIDLFRARGEQFF
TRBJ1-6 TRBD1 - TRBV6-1 TGTGCCAGCAGTGAATCCGGGACAGCCAATTCACCCCTCCACTTT CASSESGTANSPLHF
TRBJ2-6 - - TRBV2 TGTGCCAGCGTACAGGGCGAGGCCAACGTCCTGACTTTC CASVQGEANVLTF
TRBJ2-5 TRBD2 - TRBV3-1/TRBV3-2 TGTGCCAGCAGCCAACCCCTCGTAGCGGGGTTCATGAAGACCCAGTACTTC CASSQPLVAGFMKTQYF
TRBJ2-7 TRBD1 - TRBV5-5 TGTGCCAGCAGCTCTGGCGGCGGGACAGGGTGGTACGAGCAGTACTTC CASSSGGGTGWYEQYF
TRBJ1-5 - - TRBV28 TGTGCCAGCAGTCGCATGGGAAGAAGAGGGTTAAATCAGCCCCAGCATTTT CASSRMGRRGLNQPQHF
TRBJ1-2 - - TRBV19 TGTGCCAGTAGAAAGGACCTAGGGGCTCCGTATGGCTACACCTTC CASRKDLGAPYGYTF
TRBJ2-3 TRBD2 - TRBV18 TGTGCCAGCTCTCCCCCTCGGGAGGGGCAGGTAGATACGCAGTATTTT CASSPPREGQVDTQYF
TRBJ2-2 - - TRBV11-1 TGTGCCAGCAGCTTATTGGGGGAATCCGGGGAGCTGTTTTTT CASSLLGESGELFF
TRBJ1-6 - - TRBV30 TGTGCCTGGAAACGACAGAATAATTCACCCCTCCACTTT CAWKRQNNSPLHF
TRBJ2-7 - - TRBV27 TGTGCCAGCAGTTTATCCGAATCCTCCTACGAGCAGTACTTC CASSLSESSYEQYF
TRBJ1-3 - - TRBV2 TGTGCCAGCAGTGAAGGGCCAGGAGACTCTGGAAACACCATATATTTT CASSEGPGDSGNTIYF
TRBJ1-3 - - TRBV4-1 TGCGCCAGCAGCCCCCCCATCCACGTTGAGAACTCTGGAAACACCATATATTTT CASSPPIHVENSGNTIYF
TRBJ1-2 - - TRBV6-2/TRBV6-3 TGTGCCAGCAGTACACCTAAGGGACATCGCCTCTTTAACTATGGCTACACCTTC CASSTPKGHRLFNYGYTF
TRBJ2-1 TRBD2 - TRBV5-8 TGTGCCAGCAGCCACGGGACTAGCTCCAACAATGAGCAGTTCTTC CASSHGTSSNNEQFF
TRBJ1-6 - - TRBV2 TGTGCCAGCAGCGCACTTCTCAGGAATTCACCCCTCCACTTT CASSALLRNSPLHF
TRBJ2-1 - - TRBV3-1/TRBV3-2 TGTGCCAGCAGCCAAAGCACAGGGCAGTTCTTC CASSQSTGQFF
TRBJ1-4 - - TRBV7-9 TGTGCCAGCAGCTTAGGACAGACAACTAATGAAAAACTGTTTTTT CASSLGQTTNEKLFF
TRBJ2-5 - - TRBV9 TGTGCCAGCAGCGTGGCAGGGCAAGAGACCCAGTACTTC CASSVAGQETQYF
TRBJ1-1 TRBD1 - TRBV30 TGTGCCTGGAGGAAGACAGGGACCATGAACACTGAAGCTTTCTTT CAWRKTGTMNTEAFF
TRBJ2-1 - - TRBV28 TGTGCCAGCAGTTTATACCAGGCAACCTACAATGAGCAGTTCTTC CASSLYQATYNEQFF
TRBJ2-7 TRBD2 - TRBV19 TGTGCCAGTAAATCTGGGTACCTAGCGGAATCCTACGAGCAGTACTTC CASKSGYLAESYEQYF
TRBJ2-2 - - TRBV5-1 TGCGCCAGCAGCTTGGAAGGAAACACCGGGGAGCTGTTTTTT CASSLEGNTGELFF
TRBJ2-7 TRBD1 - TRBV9 TGTGCCAGCAGCGTAGGGACAGGGGTGGGCGAGCAGTACTTC CASSVGTGVGEQYF
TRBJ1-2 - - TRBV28 TGTGCCAGCCGATCCGGGAGTGTCAACTATGGCTACACCTTC CASRSGSVNYGYTF
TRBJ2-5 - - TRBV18 TGTGCCAGCTCACCGGAGACTAGGGGGGAGACCCAGTACTTC CASSPETRGETQYF
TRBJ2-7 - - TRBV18 TGTGCCAGCTCGCCGACAGTTTACGAGCAGTACTTC CASSPTVYEQYF
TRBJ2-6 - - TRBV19 TGTGCCAGTAGTATTGCCCGAAACAGCCTCGAGACCGTCCTGACTTTC CASSIARNSLETVLTF
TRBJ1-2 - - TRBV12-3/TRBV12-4 TGTGCCAGCAGTTTGTATAAAAACTATGGCTACACCTTC CASSLYKNYGYTF
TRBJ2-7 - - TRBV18 TGTGCCAGCTCACCGACAGAGAGTTCCTACGAGCAGTACTTC CASSPTESSYEQYF
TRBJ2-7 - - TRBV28 TGTGCCAGCAGTCCGCTCCCAGGGACCTACGAGCAGTACTTC CASSPLPGTYEQYF
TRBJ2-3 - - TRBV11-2 TGTGCCAGCAGCGGGGCCGGAGATACGCAGTATTTT CASSGAGDTQYF
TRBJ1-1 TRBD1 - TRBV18 TGTGCCAGCTCACTCTCGGGACAGTTGAACACTGAAGCTTTCTTT CASSLSGQLNTEAFF
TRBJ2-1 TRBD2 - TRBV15 TGTGCCACCAGCACATCGACGGGACTAGCGACATCCTCATCCTACAATGAGCAGTTCTTC CATSTSTGLATSSSYNEQFF
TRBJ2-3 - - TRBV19 TGTGCCAGTACCTTAAGGTCATTATTCCCCGATACGCAGTATTTT CASTLRSLFPDTQYF
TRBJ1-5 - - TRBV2 TGTGCCAGCGGGATTCAGGAGGGGGGCACTCAGCCCCAGCATTTT CASGIQEGGTQPQHF
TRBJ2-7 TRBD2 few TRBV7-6 TGTGCCAGCAGCTACGGGGTAGCGGGCGAGCAGTACTTC CASSYGVAGEQYF
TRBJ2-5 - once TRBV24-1 TGTGCCACCAGTGATTCGAGCAGGGAAGAGACCCAGTACTTC CATSDSSREETQYF
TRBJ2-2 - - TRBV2 TGTGCCAGCAGTCCGAACAGGGATGTCTCCGGGGAGCTGTTTTTT CASSPNRDVSGELFF